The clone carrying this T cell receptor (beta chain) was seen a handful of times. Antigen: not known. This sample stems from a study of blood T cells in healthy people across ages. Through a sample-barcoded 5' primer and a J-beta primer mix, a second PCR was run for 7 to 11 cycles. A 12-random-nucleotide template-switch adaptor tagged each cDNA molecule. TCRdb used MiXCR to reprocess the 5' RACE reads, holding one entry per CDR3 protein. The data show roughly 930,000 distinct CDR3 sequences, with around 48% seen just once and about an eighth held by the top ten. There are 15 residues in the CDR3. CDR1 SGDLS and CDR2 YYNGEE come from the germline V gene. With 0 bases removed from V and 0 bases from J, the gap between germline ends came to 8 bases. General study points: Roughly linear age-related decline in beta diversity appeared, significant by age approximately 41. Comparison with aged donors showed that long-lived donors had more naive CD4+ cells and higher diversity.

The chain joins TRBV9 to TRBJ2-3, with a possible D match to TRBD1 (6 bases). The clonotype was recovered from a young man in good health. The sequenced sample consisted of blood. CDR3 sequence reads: CASSVGTASTDTQYF. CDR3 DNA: TGTGCCAGCAGCGTAGGGACAGCCAGCACAGATACGCAGTATTTT.